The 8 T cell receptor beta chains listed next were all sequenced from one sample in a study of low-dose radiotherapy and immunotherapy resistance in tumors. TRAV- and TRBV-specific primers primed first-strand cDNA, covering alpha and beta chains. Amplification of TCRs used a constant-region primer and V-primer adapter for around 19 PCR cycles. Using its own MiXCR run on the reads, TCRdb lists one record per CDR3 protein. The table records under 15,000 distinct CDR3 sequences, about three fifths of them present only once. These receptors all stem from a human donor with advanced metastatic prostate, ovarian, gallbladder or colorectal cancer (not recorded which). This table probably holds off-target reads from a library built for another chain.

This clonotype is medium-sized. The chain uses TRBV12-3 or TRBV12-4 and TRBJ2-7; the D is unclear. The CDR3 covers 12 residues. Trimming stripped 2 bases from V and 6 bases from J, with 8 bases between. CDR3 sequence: CASSLHLLEQYF. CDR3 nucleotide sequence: TGTGCCAGCAGTTTACACCTCCTCGAGCAGTACTTC.

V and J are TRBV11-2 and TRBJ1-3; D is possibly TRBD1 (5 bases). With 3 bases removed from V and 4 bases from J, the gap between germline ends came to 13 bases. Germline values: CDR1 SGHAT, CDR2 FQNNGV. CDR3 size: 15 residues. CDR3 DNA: TGTGCCAGCAGCTTTTTCCGGGGGAGCGGAAACACCATATATTTT. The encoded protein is CASSFFRGSGNTIYF.

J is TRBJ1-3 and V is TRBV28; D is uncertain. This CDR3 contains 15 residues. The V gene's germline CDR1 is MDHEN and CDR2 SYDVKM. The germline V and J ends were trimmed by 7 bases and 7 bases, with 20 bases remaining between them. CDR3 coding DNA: TGTGCCAGCAAGGAGGATCGCGGGTTGTGGAACACCATATATTTT. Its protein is CASKEDRGLWNTIYF.

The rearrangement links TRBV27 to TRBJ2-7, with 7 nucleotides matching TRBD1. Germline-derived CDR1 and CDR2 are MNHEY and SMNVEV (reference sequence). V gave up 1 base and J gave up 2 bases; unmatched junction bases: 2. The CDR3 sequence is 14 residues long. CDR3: CASSLWQGAYEQYF. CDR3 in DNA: TGTGCCAGCAGTTTATGGCAGGGGGCCTACGAGCAGTACTTC.

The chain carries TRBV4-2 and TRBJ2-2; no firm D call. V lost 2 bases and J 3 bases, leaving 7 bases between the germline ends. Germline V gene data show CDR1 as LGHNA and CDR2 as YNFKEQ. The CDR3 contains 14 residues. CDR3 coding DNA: TGTGCCAGCAGCCAACTGGTGTACACCGGGGAGCTGTTTTTT. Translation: CASSQLVYTGELFF.

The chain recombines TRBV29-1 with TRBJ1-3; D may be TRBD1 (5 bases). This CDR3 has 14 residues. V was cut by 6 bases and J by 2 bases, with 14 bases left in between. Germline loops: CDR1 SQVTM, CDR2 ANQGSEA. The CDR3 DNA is TGCAGCGTCGCACCCCAGGGTGCTGGAAACACCATATATTTT. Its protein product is CSVAPQGAGNTIYF.

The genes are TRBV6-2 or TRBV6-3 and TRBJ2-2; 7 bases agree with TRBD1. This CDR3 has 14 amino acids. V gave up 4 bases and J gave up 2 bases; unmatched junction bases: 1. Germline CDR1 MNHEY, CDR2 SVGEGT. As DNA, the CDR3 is TGTGCCAGCAGTTGGACAGGAAACACCGGGGAGCTGTTTTTT. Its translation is CASSWTGNTGELFF.

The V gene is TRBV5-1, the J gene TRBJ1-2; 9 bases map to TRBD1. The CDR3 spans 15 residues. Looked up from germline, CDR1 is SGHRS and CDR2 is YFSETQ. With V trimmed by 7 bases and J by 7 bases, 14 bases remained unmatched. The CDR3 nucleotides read TGCGCCAGCGGCCAACCTGACAGGGGGGTTACTGGCTACACCTTC. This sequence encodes CASGQPDRGVTGYTF.